The 9 T cell receptor beta chains listed next were all sequenced from one sample in a study of blood T cell repertoires in COVID-19. The protocol was immunoSEQ multiplex PCR, while the TCRdb copy is restricted to in-frame clones and leaves out a portion. The sample contains approximately 140,000 clones, roughly 76% of which appear only once. Sequencing was carried out using peripheral blood. These receptors came from a human donor with acute or convalescent COVID-19. The donor label of this sample is uncertain.

The chain couples TRBV10-3 to TRBJ2-1; 9 nucleotides align to TRBD2. The CDR3 extends over 13 amino acids. The J segment lost 8 bases and the V segment lost 11 bases, leaving 10 bases of the junction unmatched. Germline CDR1 reads ENHRY; CDR2 reads SYGVKD. The CDR3 loop is CAVRTSVGDEQFF. The CDR3 coding sequence is TGTGCCGTACGGACTAGCGTTGGGGATGAGCAGTTCTTC.

This chain links TRBV11-2 with TRBJ1-5, with D unclear. V was clipped by 2 bases and J by 4 bases, with 9 bases between them. Germline CDR1 reads SGHAT; CDR2 reads FQNNGV. The CDR3 has 14 residues. CDR3 coding DNA: TGTGCCAGCAGCTTAAGTCCGGGTAATCAGCCCCAGCATTTT. This encodes CASSLSPGNQPQHF.

The rearrangement uses TRBV3-1 (or the pseudogene TRBV3-2) and TRBJ1-5, with D possibly being TRBD1 (5 bases). The CDR3 has 15 amino acids. Trimming removed 4 bases at V and 3 bases at J, with 13 bases between. Germline CDR1 is LGHDT and CDR2 is YNNKEL (reference sequence). The CDR3 sequence: CASSLSRGDNQPQHF. CDR3 nucleotide sequence: TGTGCCAGCAGCCTTTCCCGGGGGGACAATCAGCCCCAGCATTTT.

This rearrangement joins TRBV7-9 to TRBJ1-2; possible D gene TRBD1, 6 bases. V lost 3 bases and J lost 8, with 16 bases in between. This CDR3 region has 14 residues. Germline V CDR1 and CDR2: SEHNR, FQNEAQ (reference sequence). The CDR3 spells CASSLDSAPEGYTF. The CDR3 DNA is TGTGCCAGCAGCTTGGACAGTGCCCCAGAGGGCTACACCTTC.

This clone was seen just once. V gene TRBV11-1 combines with J gene TRBJ1-4, with 9 bases identical to TRBD1. The germline V gene encodes CDR1 SGHAT and CDR2 FQDESV (reference sequence). With 5 bases clipped from V and 4 bases from J, the junction kept 5 bases outside the gene matches. CDR3 size: 15 residues. In nucleotides, the CDR3 is TGTGCCAGCAGCCATAAGGACAGGGGTAATGAAAAACTGTTTTTT. This gives the protein CASSHKDRGNEKLFF.

For the CDR3, the DNA is TGTGCCAGCTCAGCCTTCCTCCAGGGAGGGGGAAACACCATATATTTT. Its protein is CASSAFLQGGGNTIYF. This rearrangement joins TRBV18 to TRBJ1-3; D might be TRBD1 (5 bases). Germline CDR1 and CDR2: KGHSH and LQKENI. This CDR3 comprises 16 residues. V shed 5 bases and J shed 4 bases, with 18 bases lying between them.

J is TRBJ1-2 and V is TRBV10-3, with D unclear. The CDR3 covers 13 residues. Trimming left V 9 bases short and J 7 bases short, with 18 bases between. From germline, CDR1 is ENHRY and CDR2 SYGVKD. The CDR3 loop reads CAMKRERGSGYTF. The CDR3 DNA follows: TGTGCCATGAAGAGGGAAAGAGGTTCTGGCTACACCTTC.

The rearrangement uses TRBV27 and TRBJ1-6, with D uncertain. Germline assignment: CDR1 MNHEY and CDR2 SMNVEV (reference sequence). This CDR3 has 15 residues. Trimming removed 7 bases from V and 0 bases from J, with 10 bases in between. The CDR3 sequence: CASTKSSSYNSPLHF. Written as DNA, the CDR3 is TGTGCCAGCACCAAGTCTAGCTCCTATAATTCACCCCTCCACTTT.

The chain has TRBV4-2 and TRBJ1-4; D gene unclear. CDR1 and CDR2 (germline): LGHNA, YNFKEQ. Trimming took off 4 bases at V and 0 bases at J, with 9 bases between the two ends. The CDR3 is 15 amino acids. Here the CDR3 reads CASSLRLATNEKLFF. CDR3 bases: TGTGCCAGCAGCCTCCGACTTGCAACTAATGAAAAACTGTTTTTT.